Listed below are T cell receptor beta chains from one sample, sequenced in a study of T-cell reconstitution after alpha-beta-depleted transplantation in children. TCRdb processed the PCR reads anew with MiXCR; each CDR3 protein has one entry. The data show about 980,000 distinct CDR3 sequences, with about 30% seen just once and about 28% held by the top ten. Here the sequenced sample was PBMCs, mostly from graft donor cells, taken 360 days after TCRalphabeta/CD19-depleted stem cell transplant. The receptors here all came from a boy under two years old who had a stem cell transplant for SCID, so the T cells may come from the graft donor. Both conserved end residues are part of each CDR3. The D gene is left open where the match is weak. The size entry is marked missing in some rows and otherwise reads once, few, many or a size class.

D gene	J gene	V gene	clone size	CDR3 DNA	CDR3 protein
-	TRBJ2-7	TRBV5-1	-	TGCGCCAGCAGCTGGACGGGGATCGAGTACGAGCAGTACTTC	CASSWTGIEYEQYF
-	TRBJ1-1	TRBV20-1	once	TGCAGTTCTCAAACCGGATTAATAGACGTGACTGAAGCTTTCTTT	CSSQTGLIDVTEAFF
-	TRBJ1-1	TRBV28	few	TGTGCCAGCAGTTTAAGACAGGAGATCACTGAAGCTTTCTTT	CASSLRQEITEAFF
-	TRBJ1-3	TRBV20-1	many	TGCAGTGCTAGAGGGATTGGAAACACCATATATTTT	CSARGIGNTIYF
-	TRBJ2-7	TRBV4-1	-	TGCGCCAGCAGCCAAGAACAGGCCTACGAGCAGTACTTC	CASSQEQAYEQYF
TRBD1	TRBJ2-7	TRBV28	-	TGTGCCAGCGAAACAACCGGGACAGGGGGAACCGAGCAGTACTTC	CASETTGTGGTEQYF
-	TRBJ1-4	TRBV20-1	-	TGCAGTGCTTTAAGGGATTGGAGTGAAAAACTGTTTTTT	CSALRDWSEKLFF
TRBD1	TRBJ2-1	TRBV7-7	-	TGTGCCAGCAGCCGAGGACAGGGGGCGGGCAATGAGCAGTTCTTC	CASSRGQGAGNEQFF
TRBD1	TRBJ2-1	TRBV20-1	-	TGCAGTGCCCTCCGGGACAGGGGGAGGAATGAGCAGTTCTTC	CSALRDRGRNEQFF
TRBD2	TRBJ2-3	TRBV4-2	-	TGTGCCAGCAGCAGACTAGCGGGGGGCCTTGAGGGCACAGATACGCAGTATTTT	CASSRLAGGLEGTDTQYF
TRBD1	TRBJ1-3	TRBV12-3/TRBV12-4	-	TGTGCCAGCAGTTTCAGGGGGAGGAACACCATATATTTT	CASSFRGRNTIYF
-	TRBJ2-5	TRBV3-1	many	TGTGCCAGCAGCTCCCAAGGGCTAGTTGGAGAGACCCAGTACTTC	CASSSQGLVGETQYF
-	TRBJ2-2	TRBV19	few	TGTGCCAGTAGTATGGACATCCCGAACACCGGGGAGCTGTTTTTT	CASSMDIPNTGELFF
TRBD2	TRBJ2-5	TRBV11-2	once	TGTGCCAGCAGCTTAGTCGGACTAGCGGGGGGTAGGGGAGAGACCCAGTACTTC	CASSLVGLAGGRGETQYF
-	TRBJ1-1	TRBV12-3/TRBV12-4	few	TGTGCCAGCAATCCTAGCTGGGGAACTGAAGCTTTCTTT	CASNPSWGTEAFF
-	TRBJ2-7	TRBV29-1	-	TGCAGCGTTGTATACTCCTACGAGCAGTACTTC	CSVVYSYEQYF
TRBD2	TRBJ2-1	TRBV6-5	few	TGTGCCAGCAGTTACCGTTGGGGGGCTAGCGGGGAGGTAAATGAGCAGTTCTTC	CASSYRWGASGEVNEQFF
-	TRBJ1-2	TRBV27	-	TGTGCCAGCAGTGTCCGGTACGGGATAAACTATGGCTACACCTTC	CASSVRYGINYGYTF
-	TRBJ2-1	TRBV11-1	-	TGTGCCAGCAGCTCGGGGACTCCTCCTTACAATGAGCAGTTCTTC	CASSSGTPPYNEQFF
-	TRBJ2-1	TRBV10-3	few	TGTGCCATCAGTGAGTCGGGAAAGGGAGATGGGTACAATGAGCAGTTCTTC	CAISESGKGDGYNEQFF
-	TRBJ2-7	TRBV4-2	-	TGTGCCAGCAGCCAAGATGCCACCTACGAGCAGTACTTC	CASSQDATYEQYF
-	TRBJ2-3	TRBV10-3	few	TGTGCCATCAGTGTTCTCCCCAGAAACACCATCACAGATACGCAGTATTTT	CAISVLPRNTITDTQYF
TRBD1	TRBJ2-1	TRBV4-2	few	TGTGCCAGCAGCGCAGGGACAGAGGGTGAGCAGTTCTTC	CASSAGTEGEQFF
TRBD1	TRBJ2-1	TRBV5-1	many	TGCGCCAGCAGCCCGCGACAGGGTTCCTACAATGAGCAGTTCTTC	CASSPRQGSYNEQFF
-	TRBJ2-5	TRBV12-5	few	TGTGCTAGTGGTTCCGGATCTTCCCAAGAGACCCAGTACTTC	CASGSGSSQETQYF
-	TRBJ2-5	TRBV12-3/TRBV12-4	few	TGTGCCAGCACCGGGACTCGGGAGACCCAGTACTTC	CASTGTRETQYF